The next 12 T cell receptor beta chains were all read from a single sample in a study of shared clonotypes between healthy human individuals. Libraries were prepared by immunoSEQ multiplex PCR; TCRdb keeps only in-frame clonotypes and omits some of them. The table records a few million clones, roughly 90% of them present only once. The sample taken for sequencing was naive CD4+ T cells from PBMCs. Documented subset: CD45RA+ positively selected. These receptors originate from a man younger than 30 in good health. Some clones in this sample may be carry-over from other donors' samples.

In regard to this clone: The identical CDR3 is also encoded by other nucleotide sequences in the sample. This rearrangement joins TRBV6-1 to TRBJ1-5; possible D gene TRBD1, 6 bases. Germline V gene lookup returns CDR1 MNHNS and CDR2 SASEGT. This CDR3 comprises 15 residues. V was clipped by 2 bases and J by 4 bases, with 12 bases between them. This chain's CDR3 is CASSESGGRNQPQHF. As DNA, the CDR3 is TGTGCCAGCAGTGAAAGCGGGGGCCGGAATCAGCCCCAGCATTTT.

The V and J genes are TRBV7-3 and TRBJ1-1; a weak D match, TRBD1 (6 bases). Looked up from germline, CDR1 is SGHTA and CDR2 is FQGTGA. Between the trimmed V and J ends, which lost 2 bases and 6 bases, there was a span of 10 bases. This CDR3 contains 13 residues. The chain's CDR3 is CASSLGGLAEAFF. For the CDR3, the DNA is TGTGCCAGCAGCTTAGGGGGGCTGGCTGAAGCTTTCTTT.

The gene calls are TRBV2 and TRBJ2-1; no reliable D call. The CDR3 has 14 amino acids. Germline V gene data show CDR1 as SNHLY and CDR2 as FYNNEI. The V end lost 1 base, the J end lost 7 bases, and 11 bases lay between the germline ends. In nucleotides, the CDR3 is TGTGCCAGCAGTGAAGGAGTACCATGGAATGAGCAGTTCTTC. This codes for CASSEGVPWNEQFF.

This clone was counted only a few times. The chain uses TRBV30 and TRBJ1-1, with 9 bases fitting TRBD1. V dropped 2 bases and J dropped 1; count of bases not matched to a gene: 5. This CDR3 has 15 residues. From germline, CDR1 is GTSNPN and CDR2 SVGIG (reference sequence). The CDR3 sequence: CAWSLRTGANTEAFF. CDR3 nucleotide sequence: TGTGCCTGGAGTCTTCGGACAGGGGCGAACACTGAAGCTTTCTTT.

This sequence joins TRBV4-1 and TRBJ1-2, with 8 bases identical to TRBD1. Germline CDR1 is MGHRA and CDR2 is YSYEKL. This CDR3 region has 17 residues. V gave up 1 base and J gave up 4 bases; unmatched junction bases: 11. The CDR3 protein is CASSQVFRGRAGYGYTF. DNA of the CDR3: TGCGCCAGCAGCCAAGTATTCAGGGGGCGGGCGGGCTATGGCTACACCTTC.

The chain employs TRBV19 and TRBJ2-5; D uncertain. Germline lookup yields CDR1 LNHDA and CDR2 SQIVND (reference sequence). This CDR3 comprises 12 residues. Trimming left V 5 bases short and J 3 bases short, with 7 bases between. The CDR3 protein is CASSSIKETQYF. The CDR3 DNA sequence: TGTGCCAGTAGTTCGATAAAAGAGACCCAGTACTTC.

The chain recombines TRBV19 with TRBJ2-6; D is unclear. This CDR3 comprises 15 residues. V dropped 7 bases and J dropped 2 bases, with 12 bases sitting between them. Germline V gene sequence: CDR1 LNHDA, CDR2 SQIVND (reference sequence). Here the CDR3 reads CASIPRAAGANVLTF. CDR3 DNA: TGTGCCAGTATTCCCCGGGCCGCTGGGGCCAACGTCCTGACTTTC.

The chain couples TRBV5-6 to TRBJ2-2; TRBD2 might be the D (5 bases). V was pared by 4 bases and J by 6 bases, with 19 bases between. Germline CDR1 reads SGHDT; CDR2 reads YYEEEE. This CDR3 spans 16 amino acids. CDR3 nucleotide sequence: TGTGCCAGCAGCCGGATGACACTAGGCCATTCCGGGGAGCTGTTTTTT. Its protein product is CASSRMTLGHSGELFF.

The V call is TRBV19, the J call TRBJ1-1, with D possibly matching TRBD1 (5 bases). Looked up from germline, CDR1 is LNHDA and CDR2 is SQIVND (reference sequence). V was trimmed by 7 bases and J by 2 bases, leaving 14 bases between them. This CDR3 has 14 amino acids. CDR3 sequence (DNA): TGTGCCAGTATCGCGTTCCGGGGCAACACTGAAGCTTTCTTT. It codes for CASIAFRGNTEAFF. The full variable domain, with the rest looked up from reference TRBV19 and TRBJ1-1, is DGGITQSPKYLFRKEGQNVTLSCEQNLNHDAMYWYRQDPGQGLRLIYYSQIVNDFQKGDIAEGYSVSREKKESFPLTVTSAQKNPTAFYLCASIAFRGNTEAFFGQGTRLTVV.

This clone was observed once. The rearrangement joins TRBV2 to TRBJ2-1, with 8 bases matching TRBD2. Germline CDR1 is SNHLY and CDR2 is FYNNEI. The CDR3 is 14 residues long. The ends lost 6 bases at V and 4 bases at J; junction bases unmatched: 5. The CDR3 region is CASRALAEYNEQFF. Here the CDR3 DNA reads TGTGCCAGCAGGGCACTAGCGGAATACAATGAGCAGTTCTTC.

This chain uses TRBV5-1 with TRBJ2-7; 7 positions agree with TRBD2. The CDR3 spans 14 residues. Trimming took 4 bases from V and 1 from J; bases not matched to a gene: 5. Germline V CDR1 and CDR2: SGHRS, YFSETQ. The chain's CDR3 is CASSGGSGSYEQYF. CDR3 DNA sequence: TGCGCCAGCAGCGGCGGGAGTGGTTCCTACGAGCAGTACTTC.

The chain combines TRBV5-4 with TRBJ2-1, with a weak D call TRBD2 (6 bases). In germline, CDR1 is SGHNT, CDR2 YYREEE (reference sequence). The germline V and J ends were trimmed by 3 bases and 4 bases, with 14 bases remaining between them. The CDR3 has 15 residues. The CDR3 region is CASSSGTFIYNEQFF. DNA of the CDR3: TGTGCCAGCAGCTCCGGGACTTTCATATACAATGAGCAGTTCTTC.